Listed here are 3 T cell receptor beta chains from one sample, sequenced in a study of technical replicates of blood from a few donors. The method was immunoSEQ multiplex PCR; TCRdb's version includes in-frame clones alone and lacks a portion of them. Found here are 65,000 to 80,000 clones, about 97% of them singletons; the top ten hold around 0.3%. Sequences were obtained from T cells isolated from PBMCs. Every receptor here comes from a human donor in good health.

The chain uses TRBV4-2 and TRBJ2-4; the D gene is possibly TRBD1 (5 bases). The germline V gene has CDR1 LGHNA and CDR2 YNFKEQ. This CDR3 is 19 amino acids long. Trimming removed 0 bases from V and 0 bases from J, with 18 bases in between. In nucleotides, the CDR3 is TGTGCCAGCAGCCAAGATATGGGGCGGTGGGGCCTAGCCAAAAACATTCAGTACTTC. Translating it yields CASSQDMGRWGLAKNIQYF.

A few counts support this clone. This chain connects TRBV28 to TRBJ2-5, with D maybe TRBD2 (6 bases). The CDR3 contains 14 residues. The V gene lost 5 bases and the J gene lost 2 bases, with 12 bases spanning the gap. Per germline, CDR1 MDHEN and CDR2 SYDVKM. The CDR3: CASSRGLTQETQYF. The CDR3 coding sequence is TGTGCCAGCAGTCGGGGACTGACACAAGAGACCCAGTACTTC.

V is TRBV11-3 and J is TRBJ1-5, with D unclear. The CDR3 consists of 13 residues. Per germline, CDR1 SGHNT and CDR2 YENEEA. V lost 3 bases to trimming and J lost 5 bases, with 8 bases between them. CDR3 residues: CASSFNLDQPQHF. CDR3 in DNA: TGTGCCAGCAGCTTTAATTTAGATCAGCCCCAGCATTTT.